These T cell receptor beta chains were read from a single sample in a study of OX40 agonist ivuxolimab in advanced cancers. The assay was immunoSEQ multiplex PCR, and TCRdb's table has in-frame clones only and misses some. The sample carries tens of thousands of clones, approximately 91% recorded once. The specimen was CD4+ or CD8+ T cells sorted from blood, collected in a trial of the OX40 agonist ivuxolimab. The receptors shown here come from an adult with an advanced solid tumor such as melanoma, head and neck, liver or kidney cancer. Both conserved end residues are part of each CDR3. D genes are given only for firm matches. The size field is filled for only some rows; it gives once, few, many or a size class.

J gene: TRBJ2-7; CDR3 length: 14; D gene: TRBD1; clone size: -; V gene: TRBV28; CDR3 protein: CASSRTGGAHEQYF; CDR3 DNA: TGTGCCAGCAGTCGGACAGGGGGCGCCCACGAGCAGTACTTC
J gene: TRBJ2-5; CDR3 length: 16; D gene: -; clone size: -; V gene: TRBV7-3; CDR3 protein: CASSPSGLGPQETQYF; CDR3 DNA: TGTGCCAGCAGCCCCAGTGGGTTGGGGCCCCAAGAGACCCAGTACTTC
J gene: TRBJ2-1; CDR3 length: 15; D gene: -; clone size: -; V gene: TRBV28; CDR3 protein: CASSLVGSVISEQFF; CDR3 DNA: TGTGCCAGCAGTTTAGTGGGTTCAGTTATTAGTGAGCAGTTCTTC
J gene: TRBJ2-2; CDR3 length: 15; D gene: TRBD1; clone size: -; V gene: TRBV7-6; CDR3 protein: CASSFGQGAPGELFF; CDR3 DNA: TGTGCCAGCAGCTTCGGACAGGGGGCTCCCGGGGAGCTGTTTTTT
J gene: TRBJ2-1; CDR3 length: 14; D gene: -; clone size: -; V gene: TRBV11-3; CDR3 protein: CASSLGQKYNEQFF; CDR3 DNA: TGTGCCAGCAGCTTAGGACAGAAATACAATGAGCAGTTCTTC
J gene: TRBJ1-3; CDR3 length: 16; D gene: TRBD1; clone size: -; V gene: TRBV30; CDR3 protein: CAWSARTGVSGNTIYF; CDR3 DNA: TGTGCCTGGAGTGCCCGGACAGGGGTCTCTGGAAACACCATATATTTT
J gene: TRBJ1-2; CDR3 length: 14; D gene: -; clone size: -; V gene: TRBV7-9; CDR3 protein: CASSLDAGFYGYTF; CDR3 DNA: TGTGCCAGCAGCTTAGACGCTGGGTTCTATGGCTACACCTTC
J gene: TRBJ2-1; CDR3 length: 15; D gene: TRBD1; clone size: medium-sized; V gene: TRBV7-6; CDR3 protein: CASSATGGRDNEQFF; CDR3 DNA: TGTGCCAGCAGCGCGACAGGGGGGCGGGACAATGAGCAGTTCTTC
J gene: TRBJ2-1; CDR3 length: 13; D gene: -; clone size: -; V gene: TRBV9; CDR3 protein: CASSRNYDNEQFF; CDR3 DNA: TGTGCCAGCAGCAGGAACTACGACAATGAGCAGTTCTTC
J gene: TRBJ2-7; CDR3 length: 14; D gene: -; clone size: -; V gene: TRBV5-1; CDR3 protein: CASSFHSTGYEQYF; CDR3 DNA: TGCGCCAGCAGCTTTCATTCGACGGGGTACGAGCAGTACTTC
J gene: TRBJ2-5; CDR3 length: 17; D gene: TRBD2; clone size: -; V gene: TRBV4-2; CDR3 protein: CASSVRGTSGGRETQYF; CDR3 DNA: TGTGCCAGCAGCGTCAGGGGTACTAGCGGGGGACGAGAGACCCAGTACTTC
J gene: TRBJ2-2; CDR3 length: 16; D gene: TRBD2; clone size: -; V gene: TRBV4-1; CDR3 protein: CASRHGLAGGTGELFF; CDR3 DNA: TGCGCCAGCAGACATGGACTAGCGGGGGGCACCGGGGAGCTGTTTTTT
J gene: TRBJ1-5; CDR3 length: 14; D gene: -; clone size: -; V gene: TRBV11-1; CDR3 protein: CASSLTGVGQPQHF; CDR3 DNA: TGTGCCAGCAGCTTAACGGGAGTCGGTCAGCCCCAGCATTTT
J gene: TRBJ2-7; CDR3 length: 14; D gene: -; clone size: -; V gene: TRBV6-1; CDR3 protein: CASSTGRRHYEQYF; CDR3 DNA: TGTGCCAGCAGTACGGGACGGAGACACTACGAGCAGTACTTC
J gene: TRBJ2-6; CDR3 length: 15; D gene: TRBD1; clone size: -; V gene: TRBV6-4; CDR3 protein: CASSPTGAGANVLTF; CDR3 DNA: TGTGCCAGCAGCCCGACAGGGGCTGGGGCCAACGTCCTGACTTTC
J gene: TRBJ1-3; CDR3 length: 16; D gene: -; clone size: -; V gene: TRBV28; CDR3 protein: CASSLSGSVSGNTIYF; CDR3 DNA: TGTGCCAGCAGTTTGTCAGGGTCCGTTTCTGGAAACACCATATATTTT
J gene: TRBJ2-2; CDR3 length: 12; D gene: -; clone size: -; V gene: TRBV7-9; CDR3 protein: CASSYNTGELFF; CDR3 DNA: TGTGCCAGCAGTTATAACACCGGGGAGCTGTTTTTT
J gene: TRBJ2-7; CDR3 length: 13; D gene: -; clone size: -; V gene: TRBV7-2; CDR3 protein: CASSPHQGGEQYF; CDR3 DNA: TGTGCCAGCAGCCCCCACCAGGGGGGGGAGCAGTACTTC
J gene: TRBJ1-1; CDR3 length: 14; D gene: -; clone size: -; V gene: TRBV23-1; CDR3 protein: CASKSAPGETEAFF; CDR3 DNA: TGCGCCAGTAAATCCGCCCCCGGGGAAACTGAAGCTTTCTTT
J gene: TRBJ1-6; CDR3 length: 12; D gene: -; clone size: -; V gene: TRBV28; CDR3 protein: CASSFPLLTLHF; CDR3 DNA: TGTGCCAGCAGTTTCCCCCTCCTGACCCTCCACTTT
J gene: TRBJ2-7; CDR3 length: 14; D gene: -; clone size: -; V gene: TRBV5-4; CDR3 protein: CASSPGQVGGEQYF; CDR3 DNA: TGTGCCAGCAGCCCGGGCCAGGTCGGAGGCGAGCAGTACTTC
J gene: TRBJ1-5; CDR3 length: 15; D gene: -; clone size: few; V gene: TRBV2; CDR3 protein: CASAQLRGYNQPQHF; CDR3 DNA: TGTGCCAGCGCGCAACTACGGGGATACAATCAGCCCCAGCATTTT
J gene: TRBJ2-3; CDR3 length: 11; D gene: -; clone size: -; V gene: TRBV4-2; CDR3 protein: CASSQTDTQYF; CDR3 DNA: TGTGCCAGCAGCCAAACAGATACGCAGTATTTT
J gene: TRBJ2-7; CDR3 length: 14; D gene: -; clone size: -; V gene: TRBV11-3; CDR3 protein: CASSLAGEQSEQYF; CDR3 DNA: TGTGCCAGCAGCTTAGCGGGAGAACAGAGCGAGCAGTACTTC
J gene: TRBJ1-2; CDR3 length: 13; D gene: -; clone size: -; V gene: TRBV14; CDR3 protein: CASSQDTYYGYTF; CDR3 DNA: TGTGCCAGCAGCCAAGATACATACTATGGCTACACCTTC
J gene: TRBJ2-7; CDR3 length: 13; D gene: -; clone size: -; V gene: TRBV7-3; CDR3 protein: CASSNGPRDEQYF; CDR3 DNA: TGTGCCAGCAGTAACGGGCCTCGAGACGAGCAGTACTTC